This T cell receptor beta chain was obtained from a study of radiotherapy plus CTLA-4 blockade in lung cancer. Study summary: Objective response was observed in about 19% of patients, and disease control in just over 30%.

Remarks on this clone: The antigen remains unidentified.

Findings of the study overall: Dynamics of early blood T cell clones, together with interferon-beta, were reportedly the best predictors of response.

Produced via immunoSEQ multiplex PCR; TCRdb's table is partial and in-frame only. The sample includes under 90,000 clones, less than 80% of them seen just once. Chemo-refractory metastatic non-small-cell lung cancer patients underwent focal radiation alongside CTLA-4 blockade with ipilimumab. The clonotype comes from a human donor with non-small cell lung cancer that progressed on radiotherapy plus ipilimumab. This specimen was peripheral blood, taken from a patient treated with radiotherapy plus ipilimumab.

The CDR3: CASSPPGNYGYTF. The CDR3, as DNA: TGTGCCAGCAGCCCACCAGGGAACTATGGCTACACCTTC. The chain links TRBV7-2 to TRBJ1-2; D may be TRBD1 (5 bases). Germline V gene data show CDR1 as SGHTA and CDR2 as FQGNSA. Trimming removed 5 bases at V and 2 bases at J, with 9 bases between. The CDR3 is 13 residues long.